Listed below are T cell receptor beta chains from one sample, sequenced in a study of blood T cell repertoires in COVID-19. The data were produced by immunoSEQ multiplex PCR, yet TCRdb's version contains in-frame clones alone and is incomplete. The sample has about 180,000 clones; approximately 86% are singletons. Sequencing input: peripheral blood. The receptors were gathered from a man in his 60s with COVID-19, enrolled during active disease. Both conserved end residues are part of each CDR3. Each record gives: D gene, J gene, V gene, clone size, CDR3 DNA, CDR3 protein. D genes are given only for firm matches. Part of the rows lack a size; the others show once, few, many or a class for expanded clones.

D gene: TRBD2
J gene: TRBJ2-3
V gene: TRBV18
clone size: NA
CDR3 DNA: TGTGCCAGCTCAACCCTAGCGGGAGCCACAGATACGCAGTATTTT
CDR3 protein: CASSTLAGATDTQYF

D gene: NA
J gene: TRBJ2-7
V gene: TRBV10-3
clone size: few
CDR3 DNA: TGTGCCATCAGTGATGGAACGGCGGACTCCTACGAGCAGTACTTC
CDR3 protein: CAISDGTADSYEQYF

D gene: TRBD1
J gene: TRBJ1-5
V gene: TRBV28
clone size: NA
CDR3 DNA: TGTGCCAGCAGGGGGACAGGGGGAGGTCAGCCCCAGCATTTT
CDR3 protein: CASRGTGGGQPQHF

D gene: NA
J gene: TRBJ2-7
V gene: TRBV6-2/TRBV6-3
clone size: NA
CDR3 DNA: TGTGCCAGCAGCCGGATGGAGTACGAGCAGTACTTC
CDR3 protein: CASSRMEYEQYF

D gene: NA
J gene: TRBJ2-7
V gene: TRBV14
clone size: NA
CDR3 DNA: TGTGCCAGCAGCCAAGTTTCCCTCGGCGAGCAGTACTTC
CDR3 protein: CASSQVSLGEQYF

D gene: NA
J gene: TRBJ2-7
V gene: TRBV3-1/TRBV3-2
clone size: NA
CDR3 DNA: TGTGCCAGCAGCCAAGTAGGCGGGCGTCCCCGACTCGAGCAGTACTTC
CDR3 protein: CASSQVGGRPRLEQYF

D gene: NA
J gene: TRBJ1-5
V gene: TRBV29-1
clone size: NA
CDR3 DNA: TGCAGCGTTGGGGCAGACAATCAGCCCCAGCATTTT
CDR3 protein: CSVGADNQPQHF

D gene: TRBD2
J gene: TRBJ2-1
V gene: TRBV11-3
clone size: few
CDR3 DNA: TGTGCCAGCAGCTCTTCTCTCCTAGCGGGCGGGGGGAATGAGCAGTTCTTC
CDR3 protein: CASSSSLLAGGGNEQFF

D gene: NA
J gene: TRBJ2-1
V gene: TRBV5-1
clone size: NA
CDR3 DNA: TGCGCCAGCAGCTCCGAGCAATCCTACAATGAGCAGTTCTTC
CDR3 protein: CASSSEQSYNEQFF

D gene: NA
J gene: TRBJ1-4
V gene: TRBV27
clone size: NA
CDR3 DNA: TGTGCCAGCAGACGGACAGCCCCTAATGAAAAACTGTTTTTT
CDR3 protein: CASRRTAPNEKLFF

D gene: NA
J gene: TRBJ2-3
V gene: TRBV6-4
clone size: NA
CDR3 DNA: TGTGCCAGCAGTGTGAGCGGGAGCACAGATACGCAGTATTTT
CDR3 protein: CASSVSGSTDTQYF

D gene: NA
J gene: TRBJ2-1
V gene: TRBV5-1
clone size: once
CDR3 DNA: TGCGCCAGCAGCTTGGCCCCCCTAGGTTCCTACAATGAGCAGTTCTTC
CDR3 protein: CASSLAPLGSYNEQFF

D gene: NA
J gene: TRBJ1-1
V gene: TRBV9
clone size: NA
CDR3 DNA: TGTGCCAGCAGCGTAACGTTTGGGCAGTCGGCTTTCTTT
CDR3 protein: CASSVTFGQSAFF

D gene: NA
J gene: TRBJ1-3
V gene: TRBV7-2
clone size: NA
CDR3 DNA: TGTGCCAGCAGCCCCGGAGGGGTCGGAAACACCATATATTTT
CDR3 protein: CASSPGGVGNTIYF

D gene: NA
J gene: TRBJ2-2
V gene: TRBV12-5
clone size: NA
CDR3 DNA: TGTGCTAGTGGTTTGGGATTTGGCGGGTCGAACACCGGGGAGCTGTTTTTT
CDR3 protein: CASGLGFGGSNTGELFF

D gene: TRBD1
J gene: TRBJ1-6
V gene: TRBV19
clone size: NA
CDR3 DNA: TGTGCCAGTAGTAAGACAGGGGATTCACCCCTCCACTTT
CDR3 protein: CASSKTGDSPLHF

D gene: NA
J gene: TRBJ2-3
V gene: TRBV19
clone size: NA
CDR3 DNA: TGTGCCAGTAGAAAATTGACTAACCCCGCCACAGATACGCAGTATTTT
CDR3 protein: CASRKLTNPATDTQYF

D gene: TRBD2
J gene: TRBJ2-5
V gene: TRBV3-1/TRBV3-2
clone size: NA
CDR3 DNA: TGTGCCAGCAGCCAAGTGGGACTAGCGGGAGGGCAAGGGGAAGAGACCCAGTACTTC
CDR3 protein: CASSQVGLAGGQGEETQYF

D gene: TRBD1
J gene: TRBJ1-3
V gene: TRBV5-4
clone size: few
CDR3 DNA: TGTGCCAGCAGCACGACAGGGGGCGGAAACACCATATATTTT
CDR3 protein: CASSTTGGGNTIYF

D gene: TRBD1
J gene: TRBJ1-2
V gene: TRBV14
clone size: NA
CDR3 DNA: TGTGCCAGCAGCCAATCGACAGGGTCCTATGGCTACACCTTC
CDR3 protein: CASSQSTGSYGYTF

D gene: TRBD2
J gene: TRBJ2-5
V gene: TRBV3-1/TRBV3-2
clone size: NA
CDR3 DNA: TGTGCCAGCAGCCAACTTAGCGGGAGTATCGAAGAGACCCAGTACTTC
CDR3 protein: CASSQLSGSIEETQYF

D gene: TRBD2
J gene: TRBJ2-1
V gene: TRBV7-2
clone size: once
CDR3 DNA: TGTGCCAGCAGCGTTAGCGGGGGGAATTACAATGAGCAGTTCTTC
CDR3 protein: CASSVSGGNYNEQFF

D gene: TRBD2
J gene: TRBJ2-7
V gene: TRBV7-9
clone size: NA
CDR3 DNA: TGTGCCAGCAGCCTTGGACTAGCGTCCTACGAGCAGTACTTC
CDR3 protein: CASSLGLASYEQYF

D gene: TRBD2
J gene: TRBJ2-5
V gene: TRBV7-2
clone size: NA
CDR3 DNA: TGTGCTGGGAAGCCTAGCGGGGTTCAAGAGACCCAGTACTTC
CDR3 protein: CAGKPSGVQETQYF

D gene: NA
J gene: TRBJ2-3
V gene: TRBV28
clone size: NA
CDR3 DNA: TGTGCCAGTCTATATGGAGGGGCTTCCCCCACAGATACGCAGTATTTT
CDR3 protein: CASLYGGASPTDTQYF

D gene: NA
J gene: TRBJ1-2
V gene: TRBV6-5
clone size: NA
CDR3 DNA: TGTGCCAGCACCGAGGGTTTCGGCTACACCTTC
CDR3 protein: CASTEGFGYTF

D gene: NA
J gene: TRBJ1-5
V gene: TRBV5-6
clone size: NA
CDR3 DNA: TGTGCCAGCAGCCCGACCCCCCAGGGGAGCGAACATTTT
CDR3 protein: CASSPTPQGSEHF

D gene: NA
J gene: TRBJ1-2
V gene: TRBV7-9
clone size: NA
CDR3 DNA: TGTGCCAGCAGCTTAGCCCCAGGGCATGGCTACACCTTC
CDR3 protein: CASSLAPGHGYTF

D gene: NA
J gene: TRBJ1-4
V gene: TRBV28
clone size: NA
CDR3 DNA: TGTGCCAGCAGTACGAACAGGGAGTGGGCTAATGAAAAACTGTTTTTT
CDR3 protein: CASSTNREWANEKLFF

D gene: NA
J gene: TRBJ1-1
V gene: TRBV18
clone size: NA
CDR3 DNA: TGTGCCAGCTCTGAAAGGACAGCCGTGCTTAACACTGAAGCTTTCTTT
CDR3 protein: CASSERTAVLNTEAFF

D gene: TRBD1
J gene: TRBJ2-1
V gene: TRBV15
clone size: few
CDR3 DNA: TGTGCCACTGGACAGGGACGAGTGGATGAGCAGTTCTTC
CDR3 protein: CATGQGRVDEQFF

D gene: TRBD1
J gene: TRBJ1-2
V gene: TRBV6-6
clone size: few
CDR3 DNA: TGTGCCAGCAGCCGGACAGGGGGCGAGAACTATGGCTACACCTTC
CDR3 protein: CASSRTGGENYGYTF

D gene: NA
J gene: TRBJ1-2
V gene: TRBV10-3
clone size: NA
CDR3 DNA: TGTGCCATCAGCGTCGACAGCGTCCTACCCTTGGACTATGGCTACACCTTC
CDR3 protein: CAISVDSVLPLDYGYTF

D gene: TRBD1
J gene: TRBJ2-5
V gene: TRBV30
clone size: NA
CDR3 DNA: TGTGCCTCCGGGGCGAGGGGGCGGACGGTGAGAGAGACCCAGTACTTC
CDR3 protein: CASGARGRTVRETQYF

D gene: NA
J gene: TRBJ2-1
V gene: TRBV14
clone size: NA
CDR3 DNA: TGTGCCAGCAGCCAAGAATTGCGGGGCAATGAGCAGTTCTTC
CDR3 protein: CASSQELRGNEQFF

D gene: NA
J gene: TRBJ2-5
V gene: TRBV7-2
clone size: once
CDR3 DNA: TGTGCCAGCAGCCGGTGGGGTGCAGGGGTCGGGGAGACCCAGTACTTC
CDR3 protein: CASSRWGAGVGETQYF

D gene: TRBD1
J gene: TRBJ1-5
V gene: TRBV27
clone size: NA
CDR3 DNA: TGTGCCAGCAGTTTATTCGGACAGGGCTTTGACCCGAATAGCAATCAGCCCCAGCATTTT
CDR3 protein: CASSLFGQGFDPNSNQPQHF

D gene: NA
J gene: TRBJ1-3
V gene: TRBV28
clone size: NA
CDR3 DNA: TGTGCCAGCAGTCCCCTCCGAAACACCATATATTTT
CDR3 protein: CASSPLRNTIYF

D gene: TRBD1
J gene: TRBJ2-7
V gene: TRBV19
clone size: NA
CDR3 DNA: TGTGCCAGTACGAACCGGGACAGGCCCCCCTACGAGCAGTACTTC
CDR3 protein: CASTNRDRPPYEQYF

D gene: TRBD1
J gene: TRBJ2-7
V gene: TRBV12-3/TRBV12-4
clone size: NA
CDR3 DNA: TGTGCCAGCAGTATGGGGACAGGGTTCGAGCAGTACTTC
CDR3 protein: CASSMGTGFEQYF

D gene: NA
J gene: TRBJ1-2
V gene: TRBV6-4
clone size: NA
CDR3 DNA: TGTGCCAGCAGTGACTCGAGGGGCTACACCTTC
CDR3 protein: CASSDSRGYTF

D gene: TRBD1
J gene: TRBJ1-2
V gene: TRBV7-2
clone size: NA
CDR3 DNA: TGTGCCAGCAGCTTTGAGACAGGGGGTCCACTTAACTATGGCTACACCTTC
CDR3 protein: CASSFETGGPLNYGYTF